The entry that follows covers one TCR beta chain sequence. Its specificity is unknown. Libraries of TCR beta came from quantitative 5'-RACE with molecular barcodes. TCRdb reprocessed the 5' RACE reads with MiXCR, giving one entry per CDR3 protein. Counted here are about 750,000 distinct CDR3 sequences, around 20% occurring once; the ten biggest clones make up approximately 18%. V lost 1 base to trimming and J lost 3 bases, with 9 bases between them. The V gene's germline CDR1 is MNHNS and CDR2 SASEGT. CDR3 length equals 14 residues. This sample is part of a study of CD8 T cells in ankylosing spondylitis. Study findings and constraints: A TCR beta motif of eight highly homologous variants appeared characteristic of ankylosing spondylitis blood. A CD8+ phenotype characterized the disease-linked clones, which were relatively rare in peripheral blood. There was reportedly significant enrichment of clones that were disease-linked in matched ankylosing spondylitis synovial fluid. Certain motif variants had earlier appeared in reactive arthritis synovial fluid and blood.

The sequencing input was blood, either unsorted or a sorted T cell fraction (not recorded which). The source of this sequence is a male donor with ankylosing spondylitis. The chain has TRBV6-1 and TRBJ1-1; D is ambiguous. The CDR3 nucleotides read TGTGCCAGCAGTGAAGGTGCAGTCTACACTGAAGCTTTCTTT. Its protein product is CASSEGAVYTEAFF.